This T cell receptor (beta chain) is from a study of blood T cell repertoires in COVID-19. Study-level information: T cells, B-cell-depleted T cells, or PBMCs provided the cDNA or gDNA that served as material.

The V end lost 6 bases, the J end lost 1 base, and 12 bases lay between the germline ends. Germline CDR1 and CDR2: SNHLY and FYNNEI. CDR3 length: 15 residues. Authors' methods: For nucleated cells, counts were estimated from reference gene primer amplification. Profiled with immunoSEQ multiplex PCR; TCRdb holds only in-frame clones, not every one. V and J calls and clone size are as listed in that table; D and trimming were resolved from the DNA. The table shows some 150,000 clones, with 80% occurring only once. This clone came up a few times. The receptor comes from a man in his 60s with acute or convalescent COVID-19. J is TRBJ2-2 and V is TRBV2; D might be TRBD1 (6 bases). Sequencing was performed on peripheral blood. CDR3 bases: TGTGCCAGCAGGCCCCCGACAGGGAACACCGGGGAGCTGTTTTTT. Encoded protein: CASRPPTGNTGELFF.